The sequence of this TCR beta chain was determined in a study of response to subunit inactivated influenza vaccine. Trimming took off 3 bases at V and 1 base at J, with 7 bases between the two ends. This CDR3 has 14 amino acids. Germline CDR1 MNHEY, CDR2 SVGEGT. This clonotype was detected only a few times. TCRdb re-called the RT-PCR reads through MiXCR, storing one row per CDR3 protein. Among roughly 700,000 distinct CDR3 sequences listed, approximately 15% were seen once. Sequenced material: PBMCs from blood, taken roughly 2 weeks before vaccination. This chain links TRBV6-2 or TRBV6-3 with TRBJ2-4; D call uncertain. The source of this sequence is a man aged 50 or older who received an inactivated influenza vaccine. The CDR3 loop reads CASSYTDAKNIQYF. The CDR3 bases are TGTGCCAGCAGTTATACGGACGCCAAAAACATTCAGTACTTC.